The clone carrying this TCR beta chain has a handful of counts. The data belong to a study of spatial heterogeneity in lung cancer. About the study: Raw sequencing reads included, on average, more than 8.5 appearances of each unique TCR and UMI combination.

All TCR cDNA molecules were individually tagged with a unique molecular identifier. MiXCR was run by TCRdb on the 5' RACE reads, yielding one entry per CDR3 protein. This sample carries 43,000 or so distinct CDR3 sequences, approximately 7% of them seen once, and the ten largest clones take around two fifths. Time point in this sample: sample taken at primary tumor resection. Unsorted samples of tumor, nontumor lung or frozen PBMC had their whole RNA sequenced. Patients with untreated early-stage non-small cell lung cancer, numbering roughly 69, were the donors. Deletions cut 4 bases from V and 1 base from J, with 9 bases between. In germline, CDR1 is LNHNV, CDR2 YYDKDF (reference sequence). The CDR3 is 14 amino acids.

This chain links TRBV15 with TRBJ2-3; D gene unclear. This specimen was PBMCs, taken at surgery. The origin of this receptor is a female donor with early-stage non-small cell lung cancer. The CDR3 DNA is TGTGCCACCAGCAATCGGACGGGCACAGATACGCAGTATTTT. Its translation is CATSNRTGTDTQYF.